This paragraph reports one T cell receptor beta chain. What it binds is unknown. The record originates from a study of cytomegalovirus exposure and HLA in healthy donors. Study observations and caveats: Indistinguishability led to the exclusion of some V segments, TRBV6-2 and TRBV6-3 included.

Vbeta (60) and Jbeta (13) primers were used in the PCR. Assay: immunoSEQ multiplex PCR; the TCRdb copy retains only in-frame clones and omits some. The table lists 200,000 or so clones, less than 90% of them singletons. The germline CDR1 and CDR2 sequences are ENHRY and SYGVKD. The CDR3 runs 15 residues. J gave up 3 bases and V 6 bases, and 7 bases lay outside the gene matches. The chain has TRBV10-3 and TRBJ1-3, with TRBD1 identical over 8 bases. Material for sequencing was PBMCs. The clonotype comes from a boy between 10 and 17 years old in good health and CMV-seronegative. As DNA, the CDR3 is TGTGCCATCAGGGACGGGACAGGTCATGGAAACACCATATATTTT. It specifies CAIRDGTGHGNTIYF.